What follows is one TCR beta chain and its context. This may come from a read error, since a much larger clone is one base off. TCRbeta libraries were built with three rounds of nested PCR, modified from ARM-PCR. Via MiXCR, TCRdb re-called the multiplex PCR reads, giving one row per CDR3 protein. The sample yields around 200,000 distinct CDR3 sequences, 60% to 75% seen once. This entry comes from a study of tumor and adjacent non-tumor tissue in lung cancer. RNA was extracted from bulk tissue without any cell sorting. This clonotype was obtained from a man aged 60 to 75 with non-small cell lung cancer. The sequenced material came from lung tumor tissue.

The CDR3, as DNA: TGCAGCGTGCAGGGTGCGGGAAACACCAGGGAGCTGTTTTTT. Its protein product is CSVQGAGNTRELFF. J is TRBJ2-2 and V is TRBV29-1; D perhaps matches TRBD2 (6 bases). CDR1 and CDR2 from the germline V gene are SQVTM and ANQGSEA. This CDR3 is built from 14 residues.